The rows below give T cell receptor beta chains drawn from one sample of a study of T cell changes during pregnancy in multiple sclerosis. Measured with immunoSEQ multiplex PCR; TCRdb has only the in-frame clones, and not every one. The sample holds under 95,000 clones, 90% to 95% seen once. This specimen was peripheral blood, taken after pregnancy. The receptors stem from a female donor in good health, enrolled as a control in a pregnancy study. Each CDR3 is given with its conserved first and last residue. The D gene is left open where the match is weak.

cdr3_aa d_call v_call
CASSQEVAGGLFSTDTQYF TRBD2 TRBV4-3
CASSLGRGGSPLHF NA TRBV27
CATSAPGVASNTGELFF NA TRBV15
CAAGQGANYGYTF TRBD1 TRBV2
CASSPEASGGDEQFF TRBD2 TRBV9
CAIRPTEEGYTF NA TRBV10-3
CASSFLTSGEQYF NA TRBV5-8
CAWSTGQGSYEQYF TRBD1 TRBV30
CASSQDQQGASGELFF TRBD1 TRBV4-2
CASSLGGFNQPQHF NA TRBV7-9
CASSQDTGQAHDEQFF TRBD1 TRBV4-3
CASSPAGGPDTQYF TRBD2 TRBV28
CASSPPGGRRNEQFF TRBD2 TRBV28
CASSLWRRLGDEQFF NA TRBV7-2
CASSLVRWQDNEKLFF NA TRBV7-8
CASSFEDMGEAFF NA TRBV4-2
CASSSDRFSYEQYF NA TRBV28
CASSPSRAQATNEKLFF NA TRBV18
CASSQDGVGGNTIYF NA TRBV4-1
CASSKTGEWNSPLHF TRBD1 TRBV11-3
CASSTRAGTGGDTQYF TRBD1 TRBV7-2
CATSIDTGELFF NA TRBV15
CASSFQGLNTEAFF NA TRBV27
CASSPGRGANYGYTF NA TRBV18
CASRGGTDTQYF NA TRBV19
CASSPKLQGNYGYTF NA TRBV4-3
CASSFPGGDQPQHF NA TRBV28
CASRDRDSSSQYF NA TRBV11-2
CASSARQISYEQYF NA TRBV2
CASSPQGPGVREKLFF NA TRBV4-3
CASSQAGMGEKLFF NA TRBV4-1
CASSLDRGVEAFF TRBD1 TRBV7-9
CASSLDRGFSPLHF TRBD1 TRBV18
CASSLSTGAVQTQYF TRBD1 TRBV7-2
CASSLALAGGLDTQYF TRBD2 TRBV11-3
CASSEPGTVSEQYF TRBD1 TRBV25-1
CASSQDGGRIAYTF NA TRBV4-1
CASSPMGLTMNTEAFF NA TRBV5-1
CASSLAGPLFNQPQHF NA TRBV7-9
CASSPSQGAATEAFF TRBD1 TRBV7-9
CASSPRETQYF NA TRBV7-9
CASSPPSRKNTEAFF NA TRBV18
CASSPQAGTVDQPQHF NA TRBV18
CASSFHLGTNYGYTF NA TRBV19
CSARRGGTAFF NA TRBV20-1
CASSLRLAEYNEQFF TRBD2 TRBV4-3
CASSPDRGLSPLHF TRBD1 TRBV10-2
CSVEGGGSYNEQFF TRBD2 TRBV29-1
CASSPLRDRGVYTF TRBD1 TRBV19
CAWSRADEAFF NA TRBV30
CASSRNRETEAFF NA TRBV18
CASSFLNQPQHF NA TRBV7-2
CASSQLAGGKETQYF TRBD2 TRBV2
CASSRTGTQRNTEAFF NA TRBV27
CASSFRGYEETQYF NA TRBV5-6